This T cell receptor beta chain derives from a study of cytomegalovirus exposure and HLA in healthy donors. Findings and caveats of the study: Across donors, sequencing depth was assumed by presence/absence analyses to be roughly uniform.

Comments on this clone: Its antigen is not known. The junction departs from germline at one end; a sequencing error may be responsible.

Both 60 Vbeta primers and 13 Jbeta primers went into the PCR. Data came from immunoSEQ multiplex PCR; TCRdb stores just in-frame clones and leaves some out. Of over 95,000 clones listed, 77% are singletons. This clonotype was sampled from a man between 35 and 55 years old in good health and CMV-seropositive. Sequencing was performed on PBMCs.

The chain's CDR3 is CASSSGQGLNSQYF. Written as DNA, the CDR3 is TGTGCCAGCAGCTCGGGACAGGGGTTGAACAGTCAGTACTTC. The genes are TRBV7-2 and TRBJ2-4; 10 bases match TRBD1. CDR3 length equals 14 residues. In germline, CDR1 is SGHTA, CDR2 FQGNSA.